The source of this T cell receptor beta chain is a study of blood T cells in healthy people across ages. Using a J-beta primer mix together with a sample-barcoded 5' primer, a second PCR was run for roughly 7 to 11 cycles. Each CDR3 protein is one row after TCRdb ran MiXCR on the 5' RACE reads. This table holds about 640,000 distinct CDR3 sequences, roughly 50% found once. The sequencing sample was made of blood. This receptor was obtained from a man aged 55-75 years in good health.

CDR3 DNA sequence: TGTGCCAGCTCAGCCCAGGACGGGATGAACACTGAAGCTTTCTTT. Translation gives CASSAQDGMNTEAFF. V usage is TRBV18 and J usage is TRBJ1-1; no definite D call. V was cut by 5 bases and J by 0 bases, with 13 bases left in between. The CDR3 is 15 amino acids. Germline-derived CDR1 and CDR2 are KGHSH and LQKENI.